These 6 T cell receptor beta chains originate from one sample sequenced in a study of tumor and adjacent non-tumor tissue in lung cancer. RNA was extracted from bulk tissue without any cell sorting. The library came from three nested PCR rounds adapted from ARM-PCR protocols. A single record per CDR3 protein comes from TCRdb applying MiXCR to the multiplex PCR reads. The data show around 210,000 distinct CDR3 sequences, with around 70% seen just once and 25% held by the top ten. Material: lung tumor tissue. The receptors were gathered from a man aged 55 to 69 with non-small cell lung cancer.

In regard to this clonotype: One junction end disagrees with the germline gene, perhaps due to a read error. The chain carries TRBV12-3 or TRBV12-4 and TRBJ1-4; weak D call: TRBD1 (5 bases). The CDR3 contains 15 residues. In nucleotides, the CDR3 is TGTGCCAGCACCACTTCTGAGGGGCTGAGGGAAAAAATGTTTTTT. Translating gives CASTTSEGLREKMFF.

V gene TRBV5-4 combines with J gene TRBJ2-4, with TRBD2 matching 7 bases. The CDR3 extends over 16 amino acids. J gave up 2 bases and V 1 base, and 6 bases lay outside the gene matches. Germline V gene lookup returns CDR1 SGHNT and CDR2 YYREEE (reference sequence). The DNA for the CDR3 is TGTGCCAGCAGCTTGCAAGGAGCGGGATCCAAAAACATTCAGTACTTC. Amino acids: CASSLQGAGSKNIQYF.

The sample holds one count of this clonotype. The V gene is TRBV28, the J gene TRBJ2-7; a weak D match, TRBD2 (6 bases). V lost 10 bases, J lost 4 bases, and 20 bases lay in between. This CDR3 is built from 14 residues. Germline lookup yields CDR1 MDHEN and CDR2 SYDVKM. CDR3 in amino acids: CATHRDLGLYEQYF. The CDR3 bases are TGTGCCACCCACCGGGACCTGGGACTTTACGAGCAGTACTTC.

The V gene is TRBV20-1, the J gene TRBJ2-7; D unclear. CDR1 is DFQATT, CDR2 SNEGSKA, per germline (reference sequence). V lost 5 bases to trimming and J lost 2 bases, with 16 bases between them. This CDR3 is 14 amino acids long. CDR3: CSAGWLAAPYEQYF. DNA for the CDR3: TGCAGTGCTGGATGGTTGGCGGCTCCCTACGAGCAGTACTTC.

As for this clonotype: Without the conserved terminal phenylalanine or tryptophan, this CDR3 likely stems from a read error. CDR3 DNA: TGTGCCAGCAGTCCCCGGACAGGGCCTGGCTACACCTCC. It specifies CASSPRTGPGYTS. The chain combines TRBV6-2 or TRBV6-3 with TRBJ1-2; 8 bases map to TRBD1. This CDR3 comprises 13 residues. After removal of 5 bases from V and 7 bases from J, the junction contained 6 bases not matched to a gene. CDR1 MNHEY and CDR2 SVGEGT come from the germline V gene.

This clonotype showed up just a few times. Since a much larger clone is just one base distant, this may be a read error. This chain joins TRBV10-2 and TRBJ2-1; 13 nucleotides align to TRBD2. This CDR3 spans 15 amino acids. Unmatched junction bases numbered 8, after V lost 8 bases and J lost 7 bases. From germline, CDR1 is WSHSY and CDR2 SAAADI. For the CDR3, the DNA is TGCGCCAGCGACGGACTAGCGGGAGCGCTAAATGAGCAGTTCTTC. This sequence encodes CASDGLAGALNEQFF.